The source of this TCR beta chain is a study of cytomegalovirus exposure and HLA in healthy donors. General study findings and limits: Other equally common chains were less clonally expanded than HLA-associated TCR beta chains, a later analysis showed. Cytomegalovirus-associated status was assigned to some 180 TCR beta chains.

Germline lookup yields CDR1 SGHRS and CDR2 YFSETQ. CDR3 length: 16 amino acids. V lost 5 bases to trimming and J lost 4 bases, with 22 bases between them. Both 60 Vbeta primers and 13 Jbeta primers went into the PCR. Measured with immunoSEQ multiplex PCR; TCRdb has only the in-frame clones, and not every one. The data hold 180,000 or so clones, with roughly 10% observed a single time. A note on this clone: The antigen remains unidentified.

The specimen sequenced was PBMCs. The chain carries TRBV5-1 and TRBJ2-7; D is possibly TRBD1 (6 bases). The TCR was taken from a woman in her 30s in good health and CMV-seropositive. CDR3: CASSTGQGTHKYEQYF. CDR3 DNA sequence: TGCGCCAGCAGTACCGGGCAGGGGACCCACAAATACGAGCAGTACTTC.